This T cell receptor beta chain was sequenced in a study of immune cell composition in non-small cell lung cancer (dated by TCRdb to 2016 to 2017). With regard to the full study: Histologic subtype, mainly lung adenocarcinoma or squamous cell carcinoma, was assigned on the basis of H&E together with p63, CK5, Napsin A and TTF-1 immunohistochemistry. Supplementary cohort #1 consisted of approximately 9 lung adenocarcinoma cases with paired tumour/lung TCR-beta sequencing and with TIL populations generated to assess tumour reactivity. Several tumour specimens with TCR-beta data were rare histological subtypes and were excluded from the subtype comparisons. TCR-beta sequencing from Adaptive Biotechnologies was done on around 34 paired sets of NSCLC tumour and non-adjacent lung specimens and on roughly 24 tumour-only specimens. Summary of the overall study and its limitations: The reactivity cohort included only around ten cases, and whether tumour-reactive clones share sequences with the dominant in vivo tumour-associated clones was not shown. No significant correlation was found between tumour TCR-beta clonality and smoking pack-years. Tumour-associated clones >0.5% were found in nearly half of NSCLC cases, namely in about 30% of adenocarcinomas versus about four fifths of squamous carcinomas. Compared with lung adenocarcinoma tumours, lung squamous cell carcinoma showed significantly higher Top 10 clone scores and productive clonality. In roughly 11 adenocarcinoma cases, a strong correlation was found between maximal tumour-associated clone frequency and TIL tumour reactivity, whereas no such correlation was found between overall clonality and TIL tumour reactivity.

From frozen aliquots of unsorted single-cell suspensions, genomic DNA was isolated using the QIAamp DNA kit. Tumour samples were surgically resected non-small cell lung cancer tissue. Tissues were received within 2 hours of resection and were immediately processed into single-cell suspensions. Tissue was mechanically dissociated and enzymatically digested with DNase I, collagenase I and hyaluronidase for approximately 31 minutes at 37 °C, then filtered and RBC-lysed. TCR-beta CDR3 regions were amplified from genomic DNA by a two-step multiplex PCR, with the second step adding Illumina-compatible adaptors. TCR-beta immunosequencing was performed on an Illumina platform as a commercial immunoSEQ service. The study's processing was this. Repertoires were described by productive clonality and by Top 10 Clones, which is the percentage of T-cell templates coming from the ten most frequent sequences. Values of productive clonality ranged from 0 to 1, with a monoclonal population indicated by a value of 1. Sequences comprising at least 0.1% of tumour T-cell templates but absent from matched non-adjacent lung were defined as tumour-associated clones and were identified via log10 scatter plots. Student's t-tests were used for two-group comparisons, ANOVA for comparisons across stages, and linear regression for relationships, with analyses done in GraphPad Prism7 and R. TCRdb stores this immuneACCESS table with in-frame sequences only. Part of the clones is absent; in the studies checked, under half of the shortfall reflects unresolved V genes, and no reason is known for the rest. That table gives V, J and clone size, and the DNA gave D and trimming. In all, the sample holds approximately 4,800 clones, and 70% to 85% of those were seen once. Around 11% of the sample is in the top ten clones.

Worth noting for this clone: The clone's antigen remains unknown. It has no much larger one-base neighbor in the sample; base qualities were not kept.

From cysteine to phenylalanine, the CDR3 is 13 amino acids long. Just the 39-base CDR3 DNA is kept, in frame starting at base 1. CDR1 and CDR2, looked up from the germline V gene (reference sequence), are LNHNV and YYDKDF. V ends up 9 bases short and J 5 bases short, with an unmatched junction base count of 2. The origin of this receptor is a human donor with non-small cell lung cancer. The rearranged segments are TRBV15 and TRBJ2-5, with 14 bases in between that match TRBD2. The sequenced material came from lung tumor tissue. DNA sequence: TGTGCCACAGGGACTAGCGGGAGTGAGACCCAGTACTTC. It codes for CATGTSGSETQYF.